The sample holds a few counts of the clone carrying this T cell receptor beta chain. Antigen: not known. V gave up 4 bases and J gave up 2 bases, with 22 bases separating them. This CDR3 is built from 18 residues. Germline CDR1 and CDR2: SGHAT and FQNNGV. Amplification of TCR beta CDR3 regions was performed using RNA transcripts as template. The HTBI primer set was used in a first-round RT-PCR of the TCR CDR3. TCRdb ran MiXCR on the multiplex PCR reads and lists one entry per CDR3 protein. The sample records about 210,000 distinct CDR3 sequences, more than 15% being singletons. This specimen comes from a study of T cells in Graves' hyperthyroidism and ophthalmopathy. Overall study findings and caveats: Blood also contained most expanded thyroid clonotypes above 0.001.

This TCR came from a man aged 45-60 years with Graves' hyperthyroidism. J is TRBJ2-3 and V is TRBV11-2, with D possibly matching TRBD2 (6 bases). The material sequenced was blood. The CDR3 reads CASSSHKGPRGNTDTQYF. The CDR3 coding sequence is TGTGCCAGCAGCTCACATAAGGGACCTCGGGGGAACACAGATACGCAGTATTTT.